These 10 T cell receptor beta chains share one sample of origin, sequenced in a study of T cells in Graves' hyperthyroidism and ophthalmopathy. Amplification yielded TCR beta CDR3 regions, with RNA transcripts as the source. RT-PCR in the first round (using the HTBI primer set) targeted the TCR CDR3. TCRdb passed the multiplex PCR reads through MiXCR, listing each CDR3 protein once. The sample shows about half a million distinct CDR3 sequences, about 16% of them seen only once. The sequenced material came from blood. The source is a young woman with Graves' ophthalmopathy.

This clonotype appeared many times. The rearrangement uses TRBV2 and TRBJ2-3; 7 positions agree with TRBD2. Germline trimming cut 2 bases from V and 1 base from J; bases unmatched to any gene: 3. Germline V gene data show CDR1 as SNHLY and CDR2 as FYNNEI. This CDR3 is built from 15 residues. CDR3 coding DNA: TGTGCCAGCAGTGAACCGGGGGGAGGCACAGATACGCAGTATTTT. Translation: CASSEPGGGTDTQYF.

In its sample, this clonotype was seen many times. The CDR3 nucleotides are TGCAGTGCTCAGGGAACCAGCTCTAACTATGGCTACACCTTC. Translation gives CSAQGTSSNYGYTF. This chain joins TRBV20-1 and TRBJ1-2, with a possible D match to TRBD1 (5 bases). The germline V and J ends were trimmed by 5 bases and 0 bases, with 13 bases remaining between them. Germline CDR1 reads DFQATT; CDR2 reads SNEGSKA (reference sequence). CDR3 length: 14 amino acids.

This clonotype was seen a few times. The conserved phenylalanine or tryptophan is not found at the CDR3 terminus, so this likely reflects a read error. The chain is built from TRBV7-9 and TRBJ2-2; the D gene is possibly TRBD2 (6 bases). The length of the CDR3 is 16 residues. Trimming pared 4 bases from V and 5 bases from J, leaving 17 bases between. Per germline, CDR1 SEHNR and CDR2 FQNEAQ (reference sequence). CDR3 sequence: CASSSPRGGLTGELFL. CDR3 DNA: TGTGCCAGCAGCTCCCCCCGAGGAGGGTTAACCGGGGAGCTGTTTTTG.

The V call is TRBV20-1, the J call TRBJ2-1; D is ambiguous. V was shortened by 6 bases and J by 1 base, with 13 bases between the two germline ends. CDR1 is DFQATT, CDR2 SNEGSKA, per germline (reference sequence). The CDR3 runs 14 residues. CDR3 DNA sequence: TGCAGTGCGTCACCCCGGGTTTCCTACAATGAGCAGTTCTTC. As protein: CSASPRVSYNEQFF.

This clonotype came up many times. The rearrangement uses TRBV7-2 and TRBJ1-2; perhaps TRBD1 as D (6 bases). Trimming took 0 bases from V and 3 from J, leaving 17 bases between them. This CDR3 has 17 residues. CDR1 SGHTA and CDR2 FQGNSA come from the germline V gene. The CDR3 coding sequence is TGTGCCAGCAGCTTAGCATTGGGTGCCAGGGGCGACTATGGCTACACCTTC. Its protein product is CASSLALGARGDYGYTF.

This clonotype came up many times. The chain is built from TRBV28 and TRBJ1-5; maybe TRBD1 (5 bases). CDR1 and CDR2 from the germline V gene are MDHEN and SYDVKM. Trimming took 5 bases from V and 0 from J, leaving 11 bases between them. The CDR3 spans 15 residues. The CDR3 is CASSPPGNSNQPQHF. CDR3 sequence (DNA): TGTGCCAGCAGTCCCCCAGGGAATAGCAATCAGCCCCAGCATTTT.

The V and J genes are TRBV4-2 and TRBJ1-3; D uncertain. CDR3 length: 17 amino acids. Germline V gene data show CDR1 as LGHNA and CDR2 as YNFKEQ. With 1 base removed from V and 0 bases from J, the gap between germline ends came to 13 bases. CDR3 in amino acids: CASSQGTGPYSGNTIYF. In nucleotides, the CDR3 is TGTGCCAGCAGCCAAGGGACGGGTCCCTACTCTGGAAACACCATATATTTT.

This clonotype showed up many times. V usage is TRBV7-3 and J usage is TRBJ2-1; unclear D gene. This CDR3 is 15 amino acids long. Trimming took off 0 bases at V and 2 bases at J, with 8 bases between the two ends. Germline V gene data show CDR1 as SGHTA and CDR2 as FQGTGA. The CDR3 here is CASSLTTGPYNEQFF. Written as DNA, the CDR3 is TGTGCCAGCAGCTTAACCACGGGCCCCTACAATGAGCAGTTCTTC.

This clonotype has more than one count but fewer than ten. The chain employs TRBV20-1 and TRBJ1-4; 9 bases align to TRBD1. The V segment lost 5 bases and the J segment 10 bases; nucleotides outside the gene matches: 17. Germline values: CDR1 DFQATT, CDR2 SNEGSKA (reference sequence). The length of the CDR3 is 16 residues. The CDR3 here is CSAWPGTGSSAGKLFF. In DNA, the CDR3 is TGCAGTGCTTGGCCCGGGACAGGGAGCTCGGCCGGAAAACTGTTTTTT.

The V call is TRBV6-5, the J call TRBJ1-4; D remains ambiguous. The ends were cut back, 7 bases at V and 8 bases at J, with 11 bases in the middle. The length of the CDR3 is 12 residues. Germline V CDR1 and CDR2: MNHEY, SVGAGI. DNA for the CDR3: TGTGCCAGCATTACTGTGGGCGAAAAACTGTTTTTT. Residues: CASITVGEKLFF.